This TCR beta chain comes out of a study of T cells in Graves' hyperthyroidism and ophthalmopathy. Findings and limits, study-wide: Before onset, ophthalmopathy was predicted by the model a median roughly 6.8 months earlier.

Enrolled ophthalmopathy patients presented with a Clinical Activity Score of at least 3, a NOSPECS grade of at least 4, and disease duration under 3 months. The sample holds many counts of this clonotype. The antigen remains unidentified. Template material for amplifying TCR beta CDR3 regions consisted of RNA transcripts. During a first-round RT-PCR of the TCR CDR3, the HTBI primer set was used. Each CDR3 protein gets one entry after TCRdb re-called the multiplex PCR reads with MiXCR. Among over 500,000 distinct CDR3 sequences, approximately 17% were seen once, and the ten largest hold approximately 15%. The CDR3 runs 15 residues. Germline V CDR1 and CDR2: MDHEN, SYDVKM. Trimming stripped 1 base from V and 4 bases from J, with 13 bases between.

The chain recombines TRBV28 with TRBJ1-1; no firm D call. This clonotype was obtained from a woman aged 18-35 years with Graves' ophthalmopathy. Material: blood. The CDR3, as DNA: TGTGCCAGCAGTTTATCCCCTAGGTCGGCCACTGAAGCTTTCTTT. It specifies CASSLSPRSATEAFF.